This T cell receptor (beta chain) appears in the sequencing data of a study of human T cells and chemical hapten exposure. Whole-study context: Each patch test put 0.01% DPC on the upper back, and results were read at 6 days. Patients, mostly women, had alopecia areata, alopecia totalis or alopecia universalis. Study-wide findings and caveats: Controls had significantly fewer large CDR3 similarity clusters than were formed by expanded TCRs.

Germline CDR1 SGHTA, CDR2 FQGNSA. The CDR3 has 11 residues. The V end lost 2 bases, the J end lost 7 bases, and 6 bases lay between the germline ends. TCRdb re-called the RACE reads through MiXCR, storing one row per CDR3 protein. The data show roughly 69,000 distinct CDR3 sequences, 11% seen once. This clonotype has just a few counts. Its antigen is unidentified. Time point indicated: patch test 3, about 24 weeks after DPC sensitization. The treatment is: therapeutic diphenylcyclopropenone sensitization with weekly scalp DPC. Blood sampling preceded each patch test application. This specimen was whole blood, taken in connection with sensitization to the hapten diphenylcyclopropenone (DPC). V usage is TRBV7-2 and J usage is TRBJ2-7; D call uncertain. The sequence was obtained from a woman aged 25 to 45 with alopecia areata. Some clones in this sample may be carry-over from other donors' samples. DNA of the CDR3: TGTGCCAGCAGCTTATTAACAGAGCAGTACTTC. It yields the protein CASSLLTEQYF.